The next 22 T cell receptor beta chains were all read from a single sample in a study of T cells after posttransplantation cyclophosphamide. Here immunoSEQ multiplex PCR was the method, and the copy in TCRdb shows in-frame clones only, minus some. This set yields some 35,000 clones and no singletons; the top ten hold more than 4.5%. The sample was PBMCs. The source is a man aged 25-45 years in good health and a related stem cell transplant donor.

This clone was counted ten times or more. CDR3 coding DNA: TGTGCCAGCAGCCCCTCGGTAGATTCACCCCTCCACTTT. Translated, it gives CASSPSVDSPLHF. This chain links TRBV7-9 with TRBJ1-6; D gene ambiguous. Germline V lookup: CDR1 SEHNR, CDR2 FQNEAQ (reference sequence). The CDR3 contains 13 residues. V shed 5 bases and J shed 8 bases, with 10 bases lying between them.

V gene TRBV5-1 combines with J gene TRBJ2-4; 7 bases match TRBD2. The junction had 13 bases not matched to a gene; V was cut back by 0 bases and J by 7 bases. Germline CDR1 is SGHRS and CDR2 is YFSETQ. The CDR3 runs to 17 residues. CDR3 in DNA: TGCGCCAGCAGCTTGGAGAGGGACGGGGGGAGGAAGAACATTCAGTACTTC. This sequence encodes CASSLERDGGRKNIQYF.

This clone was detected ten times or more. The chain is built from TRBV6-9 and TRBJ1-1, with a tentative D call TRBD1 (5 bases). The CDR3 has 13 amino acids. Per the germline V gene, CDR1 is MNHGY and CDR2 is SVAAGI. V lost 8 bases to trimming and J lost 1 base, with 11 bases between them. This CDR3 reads CASSYTGNTEAFF. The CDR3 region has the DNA TGTGCCAGCTCTTATACAGGGAACACTGAAGCTTTCTTT.

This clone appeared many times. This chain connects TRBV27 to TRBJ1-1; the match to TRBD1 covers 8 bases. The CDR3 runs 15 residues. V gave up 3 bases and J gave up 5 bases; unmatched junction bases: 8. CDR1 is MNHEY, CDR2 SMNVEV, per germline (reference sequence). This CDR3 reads CASSFSDRDLTEAFF. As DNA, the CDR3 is TGTGCCAGCAGTTTCTCGGACAGGGACTTAACTGAAGCTTTCTTT.

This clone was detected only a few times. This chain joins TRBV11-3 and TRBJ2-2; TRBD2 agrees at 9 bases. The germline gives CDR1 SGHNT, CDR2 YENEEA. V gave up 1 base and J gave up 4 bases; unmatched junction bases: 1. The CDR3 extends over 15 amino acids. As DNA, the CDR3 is TGTGCCAGCAGCTTAGGCGGGGGGGCCACCGGGGAGCTGTTTTTT. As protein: CASSLGGGATGELFF.

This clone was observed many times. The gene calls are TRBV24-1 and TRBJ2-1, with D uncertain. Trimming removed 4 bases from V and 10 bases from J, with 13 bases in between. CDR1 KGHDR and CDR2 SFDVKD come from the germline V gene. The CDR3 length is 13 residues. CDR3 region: CATSDSRVTEQFF. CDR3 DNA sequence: TGTGCCACCAGTGACTCCCGGGTTACCGAGCAGTTCTTC.

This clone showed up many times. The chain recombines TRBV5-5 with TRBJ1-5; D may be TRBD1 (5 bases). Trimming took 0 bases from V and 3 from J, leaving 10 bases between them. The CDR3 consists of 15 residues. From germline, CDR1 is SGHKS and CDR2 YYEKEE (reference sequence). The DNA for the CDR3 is TGTGCCAGCAGCTTGGGAGGGGCGCCCAATCAGCCCCAGCATTTT. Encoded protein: CASSLGGAPNQPQHF.

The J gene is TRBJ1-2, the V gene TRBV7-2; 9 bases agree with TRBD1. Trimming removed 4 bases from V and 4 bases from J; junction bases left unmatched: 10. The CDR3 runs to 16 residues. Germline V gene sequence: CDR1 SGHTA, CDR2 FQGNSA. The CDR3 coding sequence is TGTGCCAGCAGCTCAATACAGGGGGCTCGTCGCTATGGCTACACCTTC. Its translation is CASSSIQGARRYGYTF.

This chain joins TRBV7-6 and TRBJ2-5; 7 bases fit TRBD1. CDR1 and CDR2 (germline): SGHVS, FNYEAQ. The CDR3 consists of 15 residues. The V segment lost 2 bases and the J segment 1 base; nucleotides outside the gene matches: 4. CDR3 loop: CASSLSTGPQETQYF. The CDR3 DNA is TGTGCCAGCAGCTTATCGACAGGGCCCCAAGAGACCCAGTACTTC.

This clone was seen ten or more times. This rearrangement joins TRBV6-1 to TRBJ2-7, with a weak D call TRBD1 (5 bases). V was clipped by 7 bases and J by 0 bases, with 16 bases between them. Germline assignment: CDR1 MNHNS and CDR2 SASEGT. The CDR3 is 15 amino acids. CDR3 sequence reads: CASTPQTVSSYEQYF. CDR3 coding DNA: TGTGCCAGCACCCCTCAGACAGTGAGCTCCTACGAGCAGTACTTC.

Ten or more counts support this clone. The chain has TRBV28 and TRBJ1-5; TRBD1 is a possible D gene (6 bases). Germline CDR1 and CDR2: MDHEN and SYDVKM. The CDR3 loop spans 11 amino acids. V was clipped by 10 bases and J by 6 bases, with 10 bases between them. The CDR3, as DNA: TGTGCCACAGGGGAGGGTCAGCCCCAGCATTTT. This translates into CATGEGQPQHF.

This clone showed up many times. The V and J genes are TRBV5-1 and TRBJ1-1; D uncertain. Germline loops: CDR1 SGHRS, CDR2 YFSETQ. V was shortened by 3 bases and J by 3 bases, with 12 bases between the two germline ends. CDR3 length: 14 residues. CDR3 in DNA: TGCGCCAGCAGCTGGACTTCCGAGGACACTGAAGCTTTCTTT. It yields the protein CASSWTSEDTEAFF.

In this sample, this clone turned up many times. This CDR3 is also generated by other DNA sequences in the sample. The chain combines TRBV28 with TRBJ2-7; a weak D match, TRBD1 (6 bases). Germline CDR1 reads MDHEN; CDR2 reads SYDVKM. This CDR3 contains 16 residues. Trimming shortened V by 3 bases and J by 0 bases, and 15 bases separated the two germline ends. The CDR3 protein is CASSFEVQTGSYEQYF. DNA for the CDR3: TGTGCCAGCAGTTTTGAGGTTCAGACAGGCTCCTACGAGCAGTACTTC.

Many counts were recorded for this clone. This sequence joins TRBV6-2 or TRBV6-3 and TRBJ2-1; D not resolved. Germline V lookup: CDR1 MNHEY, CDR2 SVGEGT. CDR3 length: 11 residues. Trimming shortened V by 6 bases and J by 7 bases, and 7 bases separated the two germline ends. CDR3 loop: CASRLLNEQFF. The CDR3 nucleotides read TGTGCCAGCAGGCTTCTAAATGAGCAGTTCTTC.

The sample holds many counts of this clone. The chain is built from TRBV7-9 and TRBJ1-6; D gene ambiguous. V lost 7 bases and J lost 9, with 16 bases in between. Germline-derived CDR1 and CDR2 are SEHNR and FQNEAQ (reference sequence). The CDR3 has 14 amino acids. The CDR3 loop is CASNPVSAVSPLHF. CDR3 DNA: TGTGCCAGCAACCCTGTTAGTGCGGTTTCACCCCTCCACTTT.

Here the CDR3 DNA reads TGTGCCAGCAGTTTACAGGGGGCTCAGGTCACTGAAGCTTTCTTT. Amino acid sequence: CASSLQGAQVTEAFF. The chain joins TRBV28 to TRBJ1-1; TRBD1 matches at 8 bases. CDR3 length: 15 amino acids. The V segment lost 2 bases and the J segment 4 bases; nucleotides outside the gene matches: 6. Germline V gene data show CDR1 as MDHEN and CDR2 as SYDVKM. The variable domain in full, completed from reference TRBV28 and TRBJ1-1, reads DVKVTQSSRYLVKRTGEKVFLECVQDMDHENMFWYRQDPGLGLRLIYFSYDVKMKEKGDIPEGYSVSREKKERFSLILESASTNQTSMYLCASSLQGAQVTEAFFGQGTRLTVV.

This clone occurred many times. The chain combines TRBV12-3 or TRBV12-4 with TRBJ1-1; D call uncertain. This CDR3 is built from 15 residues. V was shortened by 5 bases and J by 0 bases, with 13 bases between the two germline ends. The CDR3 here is CASSPLVALNTEAFF. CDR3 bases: TGTGCCAGCAGTCCCCTCGTGGCTCTGAACACTGAAGCTTTCTTT.

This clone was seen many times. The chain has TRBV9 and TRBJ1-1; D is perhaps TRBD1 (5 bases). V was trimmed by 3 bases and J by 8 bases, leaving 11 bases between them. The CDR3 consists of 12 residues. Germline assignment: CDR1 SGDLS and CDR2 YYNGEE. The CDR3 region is CASSDDSLEAFF. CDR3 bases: TGTGCCAGCAGCGACGACAGCCTGGAAGCTTTCTTT.

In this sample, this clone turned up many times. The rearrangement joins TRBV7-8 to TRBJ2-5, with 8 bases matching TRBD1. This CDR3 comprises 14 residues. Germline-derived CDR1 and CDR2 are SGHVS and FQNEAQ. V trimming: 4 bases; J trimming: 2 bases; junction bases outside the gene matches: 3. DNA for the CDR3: TGTGCCAGCAGCTCTAGGACAGGGCAAGAGACCCAGTACTTC. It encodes CASSSRTGQETQYF.

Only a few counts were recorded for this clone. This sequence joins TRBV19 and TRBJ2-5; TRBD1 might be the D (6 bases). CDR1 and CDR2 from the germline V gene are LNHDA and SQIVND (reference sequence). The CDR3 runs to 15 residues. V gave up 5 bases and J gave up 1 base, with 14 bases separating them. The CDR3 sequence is CASSVWTDSQETQYF. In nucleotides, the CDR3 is TGTGCCAGTAGTGTTTGGACAGATTCCCAAGAGACCCAGTACTTC. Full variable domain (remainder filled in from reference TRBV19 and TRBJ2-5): DGGITQSPKYLFRKEGQNVTLSCEQNLNHDAMYWYRQDPGQGLRLIYYSQIVNDFQKGDIAEGYSVSREKKESFPLTVTSAQKNPTAFYLCASSVWTDSQETQYFGPGTRLLVL.

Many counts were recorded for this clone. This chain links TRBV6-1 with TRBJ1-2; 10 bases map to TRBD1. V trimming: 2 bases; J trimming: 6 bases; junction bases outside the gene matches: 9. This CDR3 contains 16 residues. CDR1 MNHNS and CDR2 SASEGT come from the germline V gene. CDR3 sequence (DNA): TGTGCCAGCAGTGAATTAAGAGGACAGGGGGGTGATGGCTACACCTTC. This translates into CASSELRGQGGDGYTF.

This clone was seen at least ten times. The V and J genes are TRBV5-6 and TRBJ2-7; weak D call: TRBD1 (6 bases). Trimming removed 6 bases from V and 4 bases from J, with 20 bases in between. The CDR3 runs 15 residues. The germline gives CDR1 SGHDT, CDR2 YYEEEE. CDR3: CASTNGQGITYEQYF. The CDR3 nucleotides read TGTGCCAGCACCAATGGGCAGGGGATCACTTACGAGCAGTACTTC. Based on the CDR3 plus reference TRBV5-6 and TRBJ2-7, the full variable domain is DAGVTQSPTHLIKTRGQQVTLRCSPKSGHDTVSWYQQALGQGPQFIFQYYEEEERQRGNFPDRFSGHQFPNYSSELNVNALLLGDSALYLCASTNGQGITYEQYFGPGTRLTVT.